This T cell receptor (beta chain) was captured in a study of T-cell reconstitution after alpha-beta-depleted transplantation in children. V dropped 5 bases and J dropped 7; count of bases not matched to a gene: 9. The CDR3 spans 15 residues. This clonotype was seen a handful of times. Its antigen is still unknown. TCRbeta library construction was performed incorporating unique molecular identifiers. MiXCR, applied by TCRdb to the PCR reads, yields one record per CDR3 protein. The table has approximately 430,000 distinct CDR3 sequences, 16% seen once; the top ten hold under 30%. Study-wide points: Reportedly, roughly two months post-transplant, alpha-beta T cells arose from several hundred expanded graft clones. Surviving recipient T cells and thymic progenitors produced the high day-60 TCRbeta diversity seen in some patients. T cells produced anew were the main source of T-cell counts and diversity one year after transplant.

The sequenced sample was PBMCs, mostly from graft donor cells, obtained 360 days after TCRalphabeta/CD19-depleted stem cell transplant. The sequence derives from a boy under two years old who had a stem cell transplant for Wiskott-Aldrich syndrome, so the T cells may come from the graft donor. The chain carries TRBV12-3 or TRBV12-4 and TRBJ2-7; 12 nucleotides match TRBD2. CDR3 DNA sequence: TGTGCCAGCAGTGTCTGGACTAGCGGGGCAGGGGAGCAGTACTTC. Amino acid sequence: CASSVWTSGAGEQYF.